Shown below are 7 T cell receptor beta chains from a single sample sequenced in a study of CD8 T cells in ankylosing spondylitis. One entry per CDR3 protein, called by TCRdb with MiXCR from the 5' RACE reads. The sample has 150,000 to 200,000 distinct CDR3 sequences; about an eighth are singletons. The sample consisted of blood, either unsorted or a sorted T cell fraction (not recorded which). All receptors derive from a female donor with ankylosing spondylitis or in good health (not recorded which).

This clonotype was seen repeatedly, ten times or more. The V call is TRBV5-1, the J call TRBJ2-1, with 8 bases lining up with TRBD1. CDR3 length equals 14 residues. Germline-derived CDR1 and CDR2 are SGHRS and YFSETQ. Trimming at V came to 4 bases and at J to 6 bases, leaving 6 bases not matched to a gene. CDR3 loop: CASSTGQGLNEQFF. The CDR3 DNA follows: TGCGCCAGCAGCACCGGACAGGGACTCAATGAGCAGTTCTTC.

Ten or more counts support this clonotype. The V and J genes are TRBV5-1 and TRBJ2-3; the match to TRBD2 covers 8 bases. V shed 4 bases and J 0 bases; nucleotides not matched to a gene: 7. CDR1 is SGHRS, CDR2 YFSETQ, per germline. The CDR3 sequence is 16 residues long. CDR3 sequence: CASSPRPSGSTDTQYF. CDR3 in DNA: TGCGCCAGCAGCCCGAGGCCTAGCGGGAGCACAGATACGCAGTATTTT.

In regard to this clonotype: This sequence may be a read error, since a much larger clone differs from it by one base. The chain links TRBV29-1 to TRBJ2-5; maybe TRBD2 (5 bases). Germline V gives CDR1 SQVTM, CDR2 ANQGSEA. The CDR3 has 16 amino acids. Here the CDR3 DNA reads TGCAGCGTTGAAGTTGGACGGGAAAGCTGGCAAGAGGCCCAGTACTTC. Translation: CSVEVGRESWQEAQYF.

In the case of this clonotype: One base away lies a much larger clone, so this may be a sequencing read error. This chain connects TRBV29-1 to TRBJ2-1; unclear D gene. Trimming pared 3 bases from V and 4 bases from J, leaving 13 bases between. Germline V gene lookup returns CDR1 SQVTM and CDR2 ANQGSEA. The CDR3 is 14 amino acids. The CDR3 coding sequence is TGCAGCGTTGATAACATGGCGCGATACAATGAGCAGTTCTTC. The encoded protein is CSVDNMARYNEQFF.

This clonotype was seen at least ten times. This chain connects TRBV30 to TRBJ2-7, with 10 bases that match TRBD1. The V gene's germline CDR1 is GTSNPN and CDR2 SVGIG (reference sequence). The CDR3 is 17 residues long. The V gene end was trimmed by 0 bases and the J gene end by 3 bases; junction bases not matched to a gene: 11. CDR3 in amino acids: CAWSVPTFRDRGYEQYF. DNA of the CDR3: TGTGCCTGGAGTGTACCCACCTTTCGGGACAGGGGCTACGAGCAGTACTTC.

This clonotype was seen repeatedly, ten times or more. The chain uses TRBV5-1 and TRBJ1-2, with D possibly TRBD1 on 5 matching bases. V lost 0 bases and J 8 bases, leaving 14 bases between the germline ends. Germline CDR1 is SGHRS and CDR2 is YFSETQ. This CDR3 is 14 amino acids long. The CDR3 coding sequence is TGCGCCAGCAGCTTGGAGGACAATCTGCGAGGCTACACCTTC. Translation gives CASSLEDNLRGYTF.

The chain is built from TRBV27 and TRBJ2-2; D not resolved. The CDR3 is 12 amino acids. Germline loops: CDR1 MNHEY, CDR2 SMNVEV (reference sequence). V shed 9 bases and J shed 5 bases, with 10 bases lying between them. The CDR3 spells CASLPETGELFF. Written as DNA, the CDR3 is TGTGCCAGTTTACCCGAAACCGGGGAGCTGTTTTTT.